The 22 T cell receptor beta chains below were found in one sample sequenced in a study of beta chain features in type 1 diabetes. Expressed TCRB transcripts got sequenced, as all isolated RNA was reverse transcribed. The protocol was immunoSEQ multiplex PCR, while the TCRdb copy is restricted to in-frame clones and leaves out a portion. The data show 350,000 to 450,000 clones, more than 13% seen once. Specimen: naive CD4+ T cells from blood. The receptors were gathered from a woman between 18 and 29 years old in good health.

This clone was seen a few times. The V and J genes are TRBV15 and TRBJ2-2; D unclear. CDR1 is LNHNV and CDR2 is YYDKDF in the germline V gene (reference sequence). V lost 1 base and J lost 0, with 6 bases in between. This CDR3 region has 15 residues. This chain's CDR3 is CATSRGPANTGELFF. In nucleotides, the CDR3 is TGTGCCACCAGCAGAGGTCCCGCGAACACCGGGGAGCTGTTTTTT. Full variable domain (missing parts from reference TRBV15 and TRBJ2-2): DAMVIQNPRYQVTQFGKPVTLSCSQTLNHNVMYWYQQKSSQAPKLLFHYYDKDFNNEADTPDNFQSRRPNTSFCFLDIRSPGLGDTAMYLCATSRGPANTGELFFGEGSRLTVL.

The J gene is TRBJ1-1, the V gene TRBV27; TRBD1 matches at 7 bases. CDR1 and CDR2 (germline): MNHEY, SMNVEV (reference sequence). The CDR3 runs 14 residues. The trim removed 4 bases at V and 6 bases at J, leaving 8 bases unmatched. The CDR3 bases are TGTGCCAGCAGTTATCAAGACAGGGTTCCTGAAGCTTTCTTT. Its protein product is CASSYQDRVPEAFF.

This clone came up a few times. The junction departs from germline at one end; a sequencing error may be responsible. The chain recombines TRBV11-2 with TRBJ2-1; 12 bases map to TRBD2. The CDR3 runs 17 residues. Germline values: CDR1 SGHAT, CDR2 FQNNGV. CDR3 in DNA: TGTGCCAGCAGCTTATCTAGCGGGAGGGCCCCCTACAAGGAGCAGTTCTTC. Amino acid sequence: CASSLSSGRAPYKEQFF.

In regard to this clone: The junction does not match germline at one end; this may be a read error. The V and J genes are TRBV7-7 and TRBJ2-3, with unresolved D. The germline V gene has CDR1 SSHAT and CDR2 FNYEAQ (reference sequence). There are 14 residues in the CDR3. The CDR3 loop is CASSLVREADTQYF. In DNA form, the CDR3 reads TGTGCTAGCAGCTTAGTTCGTGAGGCAGATACGCAGTATTTT. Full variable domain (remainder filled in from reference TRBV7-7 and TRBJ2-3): GAGVSQSPRYKVTKRGQDVTLRCDPISSHATLYWYQQALGQGPEFLTYFNYEAQPDKSGLPSDRFSAERPEGSISTLTIQRTEQRDSAMYRCASSLVREADTQYFGPGTRLTVL.

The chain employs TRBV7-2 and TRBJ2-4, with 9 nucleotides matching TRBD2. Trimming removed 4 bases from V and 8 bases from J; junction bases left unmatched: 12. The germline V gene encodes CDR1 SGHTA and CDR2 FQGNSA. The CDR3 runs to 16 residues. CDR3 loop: CASSYWGGRAEDIQYF. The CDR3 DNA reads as TGTGCCAGCAGCTATTGGGGCGGGAGGGCCGAGGACATTCAGTACTTC.

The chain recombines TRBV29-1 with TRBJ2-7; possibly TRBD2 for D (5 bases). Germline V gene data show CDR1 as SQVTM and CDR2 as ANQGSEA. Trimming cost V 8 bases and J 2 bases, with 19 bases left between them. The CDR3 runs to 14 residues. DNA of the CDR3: TGCAGCTTTTTGGCCGGACTGGGTCCCTACGAGCAGTACTTC. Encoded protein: CSFLAGLGPYEQYF.

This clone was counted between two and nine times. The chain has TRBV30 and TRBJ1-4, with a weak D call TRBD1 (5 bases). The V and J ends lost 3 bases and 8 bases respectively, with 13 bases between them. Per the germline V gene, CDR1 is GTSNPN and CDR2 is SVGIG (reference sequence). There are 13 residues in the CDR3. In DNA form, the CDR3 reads TGTGCCTGGAGGTTATACGGGGGGGAAAAACTGTTTTTT. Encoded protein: CAWRLYGGEKLFF.

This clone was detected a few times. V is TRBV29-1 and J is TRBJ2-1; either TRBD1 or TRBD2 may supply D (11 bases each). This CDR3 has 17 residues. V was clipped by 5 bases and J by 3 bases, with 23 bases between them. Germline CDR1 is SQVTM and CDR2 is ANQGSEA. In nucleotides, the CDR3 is TGCAGCGTTCCGGACAGGGGGCTAGCGGGAGGCTACAATGAGCAGTTCTTC. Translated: CSVPDRGLAGGYNEQFF.

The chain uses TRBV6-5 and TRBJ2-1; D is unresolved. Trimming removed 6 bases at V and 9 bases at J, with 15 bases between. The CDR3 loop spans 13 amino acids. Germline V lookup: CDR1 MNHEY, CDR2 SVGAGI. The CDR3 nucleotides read TGTGCCAGCAGGAACTCGACTCTACCTGAGCAGTTCTTC. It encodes CASRNSTLPEQFF.

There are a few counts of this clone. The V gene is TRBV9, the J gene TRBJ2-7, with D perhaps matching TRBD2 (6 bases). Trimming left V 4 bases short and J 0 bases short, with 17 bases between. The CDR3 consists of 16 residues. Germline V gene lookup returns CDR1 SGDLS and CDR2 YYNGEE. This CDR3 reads CASSPRTTQSSYEQYF. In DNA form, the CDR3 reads TGTGCCAGCAGCCCCCGGACTACCCAGAGCTCCTACGAGCAGTACTTC.

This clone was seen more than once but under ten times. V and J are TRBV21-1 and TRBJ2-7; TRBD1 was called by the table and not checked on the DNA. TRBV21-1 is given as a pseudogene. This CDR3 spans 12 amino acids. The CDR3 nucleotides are TGTGCCGACGACAGGGGGACCTACGAGCAGTACTTC. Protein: CADDRGTYEQYF.

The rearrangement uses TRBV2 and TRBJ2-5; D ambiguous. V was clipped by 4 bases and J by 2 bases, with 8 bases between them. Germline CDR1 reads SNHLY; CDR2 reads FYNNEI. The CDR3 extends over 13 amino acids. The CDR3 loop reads CASSVYRQETQYF. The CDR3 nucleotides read TGTGCCAGCAGTGTCTACAGACAAGAGACCCAGTACTTC.

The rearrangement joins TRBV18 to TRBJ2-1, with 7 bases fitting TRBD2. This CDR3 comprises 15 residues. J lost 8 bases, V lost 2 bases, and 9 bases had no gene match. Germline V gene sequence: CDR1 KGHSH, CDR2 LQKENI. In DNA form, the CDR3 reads TGTGCCAGCTCACCAACAGCGGGAACTCCGCATGAGCAGTTCTTC. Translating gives CASSPTAGTPHEQFF.

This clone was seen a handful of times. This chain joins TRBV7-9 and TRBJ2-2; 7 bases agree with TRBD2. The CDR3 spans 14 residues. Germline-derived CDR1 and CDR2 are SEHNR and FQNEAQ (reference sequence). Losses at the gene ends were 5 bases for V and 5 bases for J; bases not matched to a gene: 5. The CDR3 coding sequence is TGTGCCAGCAGCAAGCGGGAAGGGACCGGGGAGCTGTTTTTT. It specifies CASSKREGTGELFF.

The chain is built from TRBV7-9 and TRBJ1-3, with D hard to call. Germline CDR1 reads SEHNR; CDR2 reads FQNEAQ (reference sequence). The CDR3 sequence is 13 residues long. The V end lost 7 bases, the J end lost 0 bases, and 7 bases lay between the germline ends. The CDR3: CASIAGSGNTIYF. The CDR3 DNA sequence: TGTGCCAGCATCGCGGGCTCTGGAAACACCATATATTTT.

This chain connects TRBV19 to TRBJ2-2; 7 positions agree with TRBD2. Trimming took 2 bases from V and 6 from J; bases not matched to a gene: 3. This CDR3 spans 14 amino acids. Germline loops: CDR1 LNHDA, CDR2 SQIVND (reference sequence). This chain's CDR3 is CASSIQGGAGELFF. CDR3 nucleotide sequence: TGTGCCAGTAGTATACAGGGAGGGGCCGGGGAGCTGTTTTTT.

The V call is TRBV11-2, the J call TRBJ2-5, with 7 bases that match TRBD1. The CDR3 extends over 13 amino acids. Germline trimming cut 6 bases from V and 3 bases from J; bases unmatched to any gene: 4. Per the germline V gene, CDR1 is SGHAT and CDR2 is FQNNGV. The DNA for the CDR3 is TGTGCCAGCAGTCAGACAGGGAAAGAGACCCAGTACTTC. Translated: CASSQTGKETQYF.

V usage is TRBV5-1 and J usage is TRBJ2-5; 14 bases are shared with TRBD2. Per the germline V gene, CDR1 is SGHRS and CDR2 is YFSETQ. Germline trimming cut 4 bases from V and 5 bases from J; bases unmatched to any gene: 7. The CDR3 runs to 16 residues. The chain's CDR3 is CASSVGLAGVLETQYF. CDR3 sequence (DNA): TGCGCCAGCAGCGTGGGACTAGCGGGAGTGTTGGAGACCCAGTACTTC.

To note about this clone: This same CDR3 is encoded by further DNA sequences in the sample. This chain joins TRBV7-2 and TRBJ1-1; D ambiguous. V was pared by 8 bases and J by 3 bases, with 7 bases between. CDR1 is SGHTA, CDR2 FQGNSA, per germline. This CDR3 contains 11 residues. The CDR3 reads CASSFYTEAFF. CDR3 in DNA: TGTGCCAGCTCCTTCTACACTGAAGCTTTCTTT.

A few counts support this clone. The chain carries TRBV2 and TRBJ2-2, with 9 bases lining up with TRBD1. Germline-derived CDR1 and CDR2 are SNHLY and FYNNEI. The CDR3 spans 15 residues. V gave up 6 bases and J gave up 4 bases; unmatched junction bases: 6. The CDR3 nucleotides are TGTGCCAGCAGCACAATGGACAGGGGCACCGGGGAGCTGTTTTTT. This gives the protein CASSTMDRGTGELFF.

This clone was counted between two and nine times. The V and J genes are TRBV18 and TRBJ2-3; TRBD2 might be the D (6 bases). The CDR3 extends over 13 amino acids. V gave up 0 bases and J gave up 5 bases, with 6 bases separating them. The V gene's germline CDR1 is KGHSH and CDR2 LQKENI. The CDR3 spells CASSPPRGDTQYF. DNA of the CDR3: TGTGCCAGCTCACCACCGCGGGGAGATACGCAGTATTTT.

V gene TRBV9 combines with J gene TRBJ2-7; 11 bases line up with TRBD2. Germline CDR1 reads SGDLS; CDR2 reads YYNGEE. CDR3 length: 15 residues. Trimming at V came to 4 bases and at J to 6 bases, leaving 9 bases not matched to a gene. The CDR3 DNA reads TGTGCCAGCAGCCCCCTACTAGCGGGAGTTTTCGAGCAGTACTTC. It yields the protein CASSPLLAGVFEQYF. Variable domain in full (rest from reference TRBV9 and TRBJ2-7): DSGVTQTPKHLITATGQRVTLRCSPRSGDLSVYWYQQSLDQGLQFLIQYYNGEERAKGNILERFSAQQFPDLHSELNLSSLELGDSALYFCASSPLLAGVFEQYFGPGTRLTVT.